The text below deals with one TCR beta chain. The sample is drawn from a study of cytomegalovirus exposure and HLA in healthy donors. This CDR3 contains 16 residues. From germline, CDR1 is SNHLY and CDR2 FYNNEI. V trimming: 3 bases; J trimming: 1 base; junction bases outside the gene matches: 5. The study ran its PCR with 60 Vbeta and 13 Jbeta primers. Clones were sequenced by immunoSEQ multiplex PCR, and TCRdb holds only the in-frame ones, with some missing. The sample gives 98,000 or so clones, over 60% of which show up once; 16% is in the top ten. The TCR was taken from a man aged 55 to 70 in good health and CMV-seropositive. V and J are TRBV2 and TRBJ2-7; 11 nucleotides align to TRBD2. Specimen: PBMCs. The CDR3 reads CASSETSGAMSYEQYF. CDR3 DNA: TGTGCCAGCAGTGAGACTAGCGGGGCAATGTCCTACGAGCAGTACTTC.